A single sample gave rise to the 19 T cell receptor beta chains below, sequenced in a study of blood T cell repertoires in COVID-19. TCRdb's table, derived via immunoSEQ multiplex PCR, lists solely in-frame clones and lacks some. The table lists about 260,000 clones, 84% of them singletons. Sequences were obtained from peripheral blood. Receptor source: a human donor in a cohort sampled during active COVID-19.

J is TRBJ2-7 and V is TRBV5-4, with D unresolved. With 0 bases removed from V and 1 base from J, the gap between germline ends came to 8 bases. This CDR3 has 14 residues. Germline CDR1 reads SGHNT; CDR2 reads YYREEE (reference sequence). The CDR3 nucleotides are TGTGCCAGCAGCTTGGAGTTAGAATCCTACGAGCAGTACTTC. Translation gives CASSLELESYEQYF.

The chain carries TRBV7-2 and TRBJ1-5; D not certain. The CDR3 totals 15 residues. Trimming cost V 5 bases and J 2 bases, with 13 bases left between them. Germline loops: CDR1 SGHTA, CDR2 FQGNSA. The CDR3 sequence: CASSAGFFGNQPQHF. CDR3 coding DNA: TGTGCCAGCAGCGCGGGGTTTTTCGGCAATCAGCCCCAGCATTTT.

V usage is TRBV29-1 and J usage is TRBJ2-7; possible D gene TRBD2, 6 bases. V gave up 7 bases and J gave up 2 bases, with 15 bases separating them. The CDR3 loop spans 13 amino acids. Per the germline V gene, CDR1 is SQVTM and CDR2 is ANQGSEA. CDR3 amino acids: CSAGAPGAYEQYF. The CDR3 DNA is TGCAGCGCCGGGGCTCCGGGGGCCTACGAGCAGTACTTC.

V is TRBV6-5 and J is TRBJ1-1, with 8 nucleotides matching TRBD1. The CDR3 runs 16 residues. Germline trimming cut 2 bases from V and 5 bases from J; bases unmatched to any gene: 10. CDR1 and CDR2 (germline): MNHEY, SVGAGI. CDR3 protein: CASSYDRGKSRTEAFF. The CDR3, as DNA: TGTGCCAGCAGTTACGACAGGGGAAAGAGTCGGACTGAAGCTTTCTTT.

In this sample, this clone turned up many times. The genes are TRBV25-1 and TRBJ1-2, with 8 bases aligning to TRBD1. V lost 6 bases to trimming and J lost 2 bases; unmatched junction nucleotides: 2. Germline assignment: CDR1 MGHDK and CDR2 SYGVNS. CDR3 size: 13 residues. The CDR3 nucleotides are TGTGCCAGCAGAACAGGGGGGAACTATGGCTACACCTTC. This sequence encodes CASRTGGNYGYTF.

This rearrangement joins TRBV11-2 to TRBJ2-5; D gene ambiguous. Trimming took 0 bases from V and 3 from J, leaving 8 bases between them. Looked up from germline, CDR1 is SGHAT and CDR2 is FQNNGV. This CDR3 contains 14 residues. CDR3 amino acids: CASSLDPQEETQYF. The CDR3 DNA sequence: TGTGCCAGCAGCTTAGATCCCCAGGAAGAGACCCAGTACTTC.

This sequence joins TRBV27 and TRBJ2-6; unclear D gene. The CDR3 consists of 14 residues. V lost 5 bases and J lost 1, with 6 bases in between. Germline V CDR1 and CDR2: MNHEY, SMNVEV (reference sequence). CDR3 DNA: TGTGCCAGCAGTCTAACGTCTGGGGCCAACGTCCTGACTTTC. Encoded protein: CASSLTSGANVLTF.

The chain carries TRBV6-5 and TRBJ2-7; a weak D match, TRBD2 (9 bases). This CDR3 has 14 amino acids. Germline values: CDR1 MNHEY, CDR2 SVGAGI. V gave up 2 bases and J gave up 7 bases, with 15 bases separating them. CDR3: CASSYQGAGGEQYF. The CDR3 DNA reads TGTGCCAGCAGTTACCAGGGGGCGGGGGGGGAGCAGTACTTC.

The V gene is TRBV5-1, the J gene TRBJ2-1, with a possible D match to TRBD1 (5 bases). This CDR3 comprises 12 residues. From germline, CDR1 is SGHRS and CDR2 YFSETQ. Trimming stripped 0 bases from V and 9 bases from J, with 7 bases between. DNA for the CDR3: TGCGCCAGCAGCTTGGCCCAGGGTGAGCAGTTCTTC. Its protein product is CASSLAQGEQFF.

Only one count was recorded for this clone. The gene calls are TRBV7-3 and TRBJ2-3, with D perhaps TRBD2 (6 bases). V was trimmed by 5 bases and J by 6 bases, leaving 18 bases between them. The CDR3 has 15 amino acids. Germline V gene sequence: CDR1 SGHTA, CDR2 FQGTGA. The CDR3 loop is CASSRSGGAQDTQYF. The CDR3 DNA reads as TGTGCCAGCAGCCGCAGCGGAGGGGCCCAGGATACGCAGTATTTT.

The V call is TRBV9, the J call TRBJ1-2; TRBD1 agrees at 8 bases. V shed 3 bases, J shed 5 bases, and the junction held 6 bases outside the gene matches. Germline assignment: CDR1 SGDLS and CDR2 YYNGEE. This CDR3 region has 14 residues. CDR3 in DNA: TGTGCCAGCAGCGCCACCAGGGGGCTTTATGGCTACACCTTC. The encoded protein is CASSATRGLYGYTF.

The V and J genes are TRBV18 and TRBJ1-1; possible D gene TRBD1, 6 bases. The V end was cut by 1 base, the J end by 1 base, with 10 bases between. CDR3 length: 15 amino acids. Germline V lookup: CDR1 KGHSH, CDR2 LQKENI. CDR3 loop: CASSPRGQQNTEAFF. CDR3 nucleotides: TGTGCCAGCTCACCACGTGGACAGCAGAACACTGAAGCTTTCTTT.

This rearrangement joins TRBV29-1 to TRBJ1-1; 7 nucleotides match TRBD1. The CDR3 consists of 13 residues. V shed 7 bases and J 4 bases; nucleotides not matched to a gene: 9. Germline CDR1 and CDR2: SQVTM and ANQGSEA. DNA for the CDR3: TGCAGCGCCGGAAGACAGGGTGGCACTGAAGCTTTCTTT. Translating gives CSAGRQGGTEAFF.

The chain employs TRBV19 and TRBJ1-5, with a possible D match to TRBD1 (6 bases). This CDR3 spans 14 amino acids. The V and J ends lost 6 bases and 6 bases respectively, with 15 bases between them. Germline CDR1 LNHDA, CDR2 SQIVND (reference sequence). CDR3 nucleotides: TGTGCCAGTAGCTTAACAGGGACGTTTCAGCCCCAGCATTTT. As protein: CASSLTGTFQPQHF.

This chain connects TRBV18 to TRBJ2-1; 10 bases line up with TRBD2. Trimming removed 6 bases from V and 7 bases from J; junction bases left unmatched: 9. Per germline, CDR1 KGHSH and CDR2 LQKENI. The CDR3 runs to 15 residues. CDR3 region: CASSETSGSFNEQFF. CDR3 bases: TGTGCCAGCTCGGAGACTAGCGGGTCCTTTAATGAGCAGTTCTTC.

This clone was recorded once. The chain combines TRBV19 with TRBJ2-1; 8 bases fit TRBD1. CDR3 length equals 16 residues. The germline CDR1 and CDR2 sequences are LNHDA and SQIVND (reference sequence). J gave up 4 bases and V 5 bases, and 10 bases lay outside the gene matches. The chain's CDR3 is CASSAITGTGYNEQFF. The CDR3 coding sequence is TGTGCCAGTAGTGCCATAACCGGGACAGGATACAATGAGCAGTTCTTC.

V is TRBV29-1 and J is TRBJ2-1; TRBD1 matches 7 bases. Germline V gives CDR1 SQVTM, CDR2 ANQGSEA. The CDR3 is 13 amino acids. Trimming took 4 bases from V and 4 from J; bases not matched to a gene: 4. Here the CDR3 reads CSVAWDSYNEQFF. The CDR3 DNA reads TGCAGCGTTGCCTGGGACAGTTACAATGAGCAGTTCTTC.

The chain links TRBV5-1 to TRBJ2-2, with 9 bases identical to TRBD1. Trimming cost V 5 bases and J 5 bases; bases outside gene matches: 7. CDR1 is SGHRS and CDR2 is YFSETQ in the germline V gene. The CDR3 consists of 15 residues. The CDR3 bases are TGCGCCAGCAGGGTGCGGACAGGGGATACCGGGGAGCTGTTTTTT. Its translation: CASRVRTGDTGELFF.

The chain recombines TRBV6-1 with TRBJ2-7; tentatively, D is TRBD2 (6 bases). V lost 2 bases and J lost 4, with 12 bases in between. The V gene's germline CDR1 is MNHNS and CDR2 SASEGT. The CDR3 is made up of 14 amino acids. The chain's CDR3 is CASSERESQYEQYF. The CDR3 bases are TGTGCCAGCAGTGAACGGGAGTCCCAATACGAGCAGTACTTC.